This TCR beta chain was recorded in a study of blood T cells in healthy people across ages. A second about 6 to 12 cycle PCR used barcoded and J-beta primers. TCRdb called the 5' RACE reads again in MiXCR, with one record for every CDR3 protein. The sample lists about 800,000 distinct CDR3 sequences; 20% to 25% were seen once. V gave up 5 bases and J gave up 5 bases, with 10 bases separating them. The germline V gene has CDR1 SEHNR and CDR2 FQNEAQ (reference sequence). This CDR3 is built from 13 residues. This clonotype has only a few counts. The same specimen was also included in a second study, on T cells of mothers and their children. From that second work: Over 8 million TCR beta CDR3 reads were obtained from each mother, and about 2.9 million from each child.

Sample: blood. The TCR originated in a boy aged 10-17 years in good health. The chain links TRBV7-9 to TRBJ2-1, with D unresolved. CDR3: CASSPIDHNEQFF. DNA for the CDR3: TGTGCCAGCAGCCCCATAGACCACAATGAGCAGTTCTTC.